Listed here are 3 T cell receptor beta chains from one sample, sequenced in a study of breast tumors, draining lymph nodes, adjacent tissues. TCRdb reprocessed the multiplex PCR reads with MiXCR, giving one entry per CDR3 protein. The sample shows 150,000 to 200,000 distinct CDR3 sequences, approximately 30% of them seen only once. Axillary draining lymph nodes of breast cancer patients supplied the node samples. Sequences were obtained from axillary lymph node tissue. These receptor sequences come from a female donor with breast cancer. Some clones in this sample may be carry-over from other donors' samples.

This clonotype was picked up many times. The chain is built from TRBV29-1 and TRBJ1-5, with 10 positions matching TRBD1. Germline-derived CDR1 and CDR2 are SQVTM and ANQGSEA. The CDR3 spans 15 residues. V was clipped by 0 bases and J by 7 bases; unmatched bases: 6. DNA for the CDR3: TGCAGCGTTGAAGATAATCGGGACAGGGGACAGCCCCAGCATTTT. This translates into CSVEDNRDRGQPQHF.

The chain combines TRBV11-3 with TRBJ1-4; no firm D call. The J call may be faulty, since TRBJ1-1 better matches the DNA end. Germline V gene lookup returns CDR1 SGHNT and CDR2 YENEEA. CDR3 length: 14 amino acids. CDR3 residues: CATSGDPQGTEAFF. For the CDR3, the DNA is TGTGCCACCTCTGGAGACCCCCAAGGGACTGAAGCTTTCTTT.

This clonotype was seen at least ten times. The chain couples TRBV9 to TRBJ2-7, with 9 bases aligning to TRBD2. There are 14 residues in the CDR3. The V and J ends lost 4 bases and 3 bases, in that order; junction bases with no gene match: 5. From germline, CDR1 is SGDLS and CDR2 YYNGEE. DNA for the CDR3: TGTGCCAGCAGCCAAGAGACTAGCGGCTACGAGCAGTACTTC. Amino acids: CASSQETSGYEQYF.